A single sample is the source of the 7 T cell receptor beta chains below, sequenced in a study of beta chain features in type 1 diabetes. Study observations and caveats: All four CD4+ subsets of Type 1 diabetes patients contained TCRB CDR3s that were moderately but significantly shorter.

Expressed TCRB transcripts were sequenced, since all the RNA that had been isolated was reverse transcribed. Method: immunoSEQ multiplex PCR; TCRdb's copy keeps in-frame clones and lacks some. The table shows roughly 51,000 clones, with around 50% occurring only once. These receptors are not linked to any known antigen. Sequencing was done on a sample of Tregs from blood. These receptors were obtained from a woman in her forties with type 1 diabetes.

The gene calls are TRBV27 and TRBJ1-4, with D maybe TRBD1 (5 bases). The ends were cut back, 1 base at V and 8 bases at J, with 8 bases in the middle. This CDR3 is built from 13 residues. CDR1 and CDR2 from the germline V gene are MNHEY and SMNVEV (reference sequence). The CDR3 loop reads CASSLFRTEKLFF. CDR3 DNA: TGTGCCAGCAGTTTATTCAGGACAGAAAAACTGTTTTTT. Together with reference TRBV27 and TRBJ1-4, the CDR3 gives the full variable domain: EAQVTQNPRYLITVTGKKLTVTCSQNMNHEYMSWYRQDPGLGLRQIYYSMNVEVTDKGDVPEGYKVSRKEKRNFPLILESPSPNQTSLYFCASSLFRTEKLFFGSGTQLSVL.

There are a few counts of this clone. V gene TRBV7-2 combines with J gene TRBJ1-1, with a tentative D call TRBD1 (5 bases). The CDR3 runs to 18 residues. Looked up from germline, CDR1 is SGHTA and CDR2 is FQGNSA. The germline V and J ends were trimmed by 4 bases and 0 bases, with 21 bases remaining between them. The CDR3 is CASSSSQRGVIMNTEAFF. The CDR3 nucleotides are TGTGCCAGCAGCTCCTCCCAGCGGGGGGTTATCATGAACACTGAAGCTTTCTTT.

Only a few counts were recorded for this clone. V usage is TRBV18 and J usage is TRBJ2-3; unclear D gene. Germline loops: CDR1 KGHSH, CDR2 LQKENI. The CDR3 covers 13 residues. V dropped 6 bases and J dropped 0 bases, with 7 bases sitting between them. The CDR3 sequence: CASSQTSTDTQYF. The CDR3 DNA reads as TGTGCCAGCTCTCAAACTAGCACAGATACGCAGTATTTT.

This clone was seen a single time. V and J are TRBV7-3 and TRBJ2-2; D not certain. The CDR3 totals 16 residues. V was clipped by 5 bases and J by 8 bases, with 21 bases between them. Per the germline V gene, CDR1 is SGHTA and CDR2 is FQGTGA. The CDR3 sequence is CASSPMERIFAGELFF. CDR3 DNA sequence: TGTGCCAGCAGCCCCATGGAGAGAATTTTTGCTGGGGAGCTGTTTTTT.

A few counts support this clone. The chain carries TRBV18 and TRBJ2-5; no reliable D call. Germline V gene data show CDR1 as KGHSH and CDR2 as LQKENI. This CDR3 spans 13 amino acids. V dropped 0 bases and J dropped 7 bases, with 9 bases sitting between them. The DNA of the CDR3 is TGTGCCAGCTCACCACCGCGGAGAGGGACCCAGTACTTC. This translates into CASSPPRRGTQYF.

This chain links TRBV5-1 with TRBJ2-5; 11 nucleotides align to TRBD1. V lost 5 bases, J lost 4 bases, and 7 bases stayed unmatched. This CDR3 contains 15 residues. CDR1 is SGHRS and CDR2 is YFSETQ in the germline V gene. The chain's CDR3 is CASRWGTGGRETQYF. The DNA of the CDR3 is TGCGCCAGCAGGTGGGGGACAGGGGGAAGAGAGACCCAGTACTTC.

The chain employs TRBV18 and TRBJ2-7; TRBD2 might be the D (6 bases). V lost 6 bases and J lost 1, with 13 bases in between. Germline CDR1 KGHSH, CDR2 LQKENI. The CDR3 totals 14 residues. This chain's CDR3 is CASSPGSGSYEQYF. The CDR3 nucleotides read TGTGCCAGCTCCCCTGGTAGCGGTTCCTACGAGCAGTACTTC.